These 27 T cell receptor beta chains were all obtained from the same sample, sequenced in a study of blood T cell repertoires in COVID-19. Produced via immunoSEQ multiplex PCR; TCRdb's table is partial and in-frame only. The top ten clones hold around 8.9% of a sample with about 250,000 clones, about 79% of them seen once. The sample consisted of peripheral blood. These receptors all come from a man older than 75 with acute or convalescent COVID-19.

The J gene is TRBJ1-1, the V gene TRBV5-1; D remains ambiguous. The CDR3 runs to 14 residues. CDR1 and CDR2 from the germline V gene are SGHRS and YFSETQ. Trimming cost V 0 bases and J 1 base, with 7 bases left between them. The CDR3 sequence: CASSLGSRNTEAFF. CDR3 bases: TGCGCCAGCAGCTTGGGAAGTAGGAACACTGAAGCTTTCTTT.

The rearrangement links TRBV5-1 to TRBJ1-1; 11 bases match TRBD1. V trimming: 1 base; J trimming: 8 bases; junction bases outside the gene matches: 7. Germline V gene data show CDR1 as SGHRS and CDR2 as YFSETQ. The CDR3 has 15 residues. Here the CDR3 DNA reads TGCGCCAGCAGCTTGATGGGGACAGGGGGATCAGAAGCTTTCTTT. This encodes CASSLMGTGGSEAFF.

CDR3 nucleotides: TGTGCCATCAGTGATTATGGGGACAGGGGTTCAACAGATACGCAGTATTTT. It translates to CAISDYGDRGSTDTQYF. The chain uses TRBV10-3 and TRBJ2-3; 10 bases are shared with TRBD1. CDR1 ENHRY and CDR2 SYGVKD come from the germline V gene. The CDR3 contains 17 residues. J gave up 3 bases and V 3 bases, and 9 bases lay outside the gene matches.

Details on this clone: This same CDR3 is encoded by further DNA sequences in the sample. The rearrangement joins TRBV10-3 to TRBJ1-1, with a weak D call TRBD1 (5 bases). CDR3 length equals 13 residues. V lost 3 bases, J lost 4 bases, and 9 bases lay in between. Looked up from germline, CDR1 is ENHRY and CDR2 is SYGVKD. DNA of the CDR3: TGTGCCATCAGTGACAGGGAGGGCACTGAAGCTTTCTTT. Its protein is CAISDREGTEAFF.

The chain is built from TRBV27 and TRBJ2-1; 7 positions agree with TRBD1. The V gene's germline CDR1 is MNHEY and CDR2 SMNVEV (reference sequence). The CDR3 totals 15 residues. With V trimmed by 4 bases and J by 0 bases, 3 bases remained unmatched. DNA for the CDR3: TGTGCCAGCAGTTCGGGACAGAGCTCCTACAATGAGCAGTTCTTC. Amino acids: CASSSGQSSYNEQFF.

V and J are TRBV2 and TRBJ2-5; unclear D gene. Trimming cost V 3 bases and J 1 base, with 3 bases left between them. Germline values: CDR1 SNHLY, CDR2 FYNNEI. The CDR3 spans 12 residues. The CDR3, as DNA: TGTGCCAGCAGTGAGGCCCAAGAGACCCAGTACTTC. This translates into CASSEAQETQYF.

The chain couples TRBV7-2 to TRBJ1-1; 10 bases fit TRBD1. This CDR3 is 18 amino acids long. V shed 5 bases, J shed 1 base, and the junction held 13 bases outside the gene matches. Germline loops: CDR1 SGHTA, CDR2 FQGNSA. CDR3 coding DNA: TGTGCCAGCAGCCAGAGCACGGACAGGGGGTTGTCGAACACTGAAGCTTTCTTT. The encoded protein is CASSQSTDRGLSNTEAFF.

The V gene is TRBV6-6, the J gene TRBJ2-7; maybe TRBD2 (5 bases). The V and J ends lost 4 bases and 7 bases respectively, with 20 bases between them. The CDR3 runs 15 residues. Germline CDR1 is MNHNY and CDR2 is SVGAGI (reference sequence). The CDR3 coding sequence is TGTGCCAGCAGTTCCCCCGGACTCCAATCGGGGGAGCAGTACTTC. It codes for CASSSPGLQSGEQYF.

V and J are TRBV2 and TRBJ1-3, with 8 nucleotides matching TRBD1. Germline lookup yields CDR1 SNHLY and CDR2 FYNNEI. The CDR3 runs 14 residues. Unmatched junction bases numbered 3, after V lost 6 bases and J lost 2 bases. The CDR3 region is CASRMTGAGNTIYF. The CDR3 nucleotides read TGTGCCAGCAGGATGACAGGGGCTGGAAACACCATATATTTT.

This chain connects TRBV24-1 to TRBJ2-7; 8 nucleotides match TRBD1. Trimming removed 3 bases from V and 3 bases from J; junction bases left unmatched: 3. The CDR3 contains 14 residues. CDR1 is KGHDR and CDR2 is SFDVKD in the germline V gene. The chain's CDR3 is CATSDPGQGYEQYF. The CDR3 nucleotides are TGTGCCACCAGTGATCCCGGACAGGGCTACGAGCAGTACTTC.

In its sample, this clone was seen a few times. The V gene is TRBV7-2, the J gene TRBJ2-7, with 8 nucleotides matching TRBD2. Germline V lookup: CDR1 SGHTA, CDR2 FQGNSA. The CDR3 contains 15 residues. J gave up 3 bases and V 2 bases, and 6 bases lay outside the gene matches. CDR3 nucleotide sequence: TGTGCCAGCAGCTTATCGGCGGGAGGCCGCTACGAGCAGTACTTC. Its protein product is CASSLSAGGRYEQYF.

The rearrangement uses TRBV28 and TRBJ2-2, with 10 bases lining up with TRBD1. The CDR3 has 16 amino acids. V lost 5 bases, J lost 5 bases, and 8 bases stayed unmatched. Germline lookup yields CDR1 MDHEN and CDR2 SYDVKM. The CDR3 DNA reads TGTGCCAGCAGTCCCACGGGACAGGGGAAAACCGGGGAGCTGTTTTTT. Protein: CASSPTGQGKTGELFF.

This chain joins TRBV3-1 (or the pseudogene TRBV3-2) and TRBJ1-5; weak D call: TRBD1 (6 bases). This CDR3 has 14 residues. The V gene lost 1 base and the J gene lost 6 bases, with 10 bases spanning the gap. In germline, CDR1 is LGHDT, CDR2 YNNKEL (reference sequence). CDR3 bases: TGTGCCAGCAGCCAAGGGGTAGGGGGTCAGCCCCAGCATTTT. Protein product: CASSQGVGGQPQHF.

The rearrangement joins TRBV10-2 to TRBJ1-6; TRBD1 matches at 7 bases. This CDR3 spans 16 amino acids. CDR1 is WSHSY and CDR2 is SAAADI in the germline V gene. V was pared by 8 bases and J by 7 bases, with 14 bases of the junction left unmatched. The CDR3 region has the DNA TGCGCCAGCTCAATGGCCGGGACAGTTGCAAATTCACCCCTCCACTTT. This translates into CASSMAGTVANSPLHF.

V is TRBV7-9 and J is TRBJ1-1; maybe TRBD1 (6 bases). In germline, CDR1 is SEHNR, CDR2 FQNEAQ (reference sequence). This CDR3 is 13 amino acids long. Trimming pared 4 bases from V and 3 bases from J, leaving 9 bases between. The CDR3 DNA reads TGTGCCAGCAGCTCTTACAGGGACACTGAAGCTTTCTTT. The encoded protein is CASSSYRDTEAFF.

CDR3 amino acids: CASSQDSRGADNSPLHF. DNA for the CDR3: TGCGCCAGCAGCCAAGATTCGCGGGGGGCGGATAATTCACCCCTCCACTTT. The V and J genes are TRBV4-1 and TRBJ1-6, with D maybe TRBD1 (6 bases). The germline CDR1 and CDR2 sequences are MGHRA and YSYEKL. V was cut by 0 bases and J by 5 bases, with 14 bases left in between. The CDR3 covers 17 residues.

The gene calls are TRBV5-1 and TRBJ1-3; maybe TRBD1 (5 bases). Germline CDR1 reads SGHRS; CDR2 reads YFSETQ. Deletions cut 5 bases from V and 1 base from J, with 13 bases between. The CDR3 has 15 residues. The CDR3, as DNA: TGCGCCAGCAGAAGGGCAGGGACTTCTGGAAACACCATATATTTT. Residues: CASRRAGTSGNTIYF. Full variable domain (rest looked up from reference TRBV5-1 and TRBJ1-3): KAGVTQTPRYLIKTRGQQVTLSCSPISGHRSVSWYQQTPGQGLQFLFEYFSETQRNKGNFPGRFSGRQFSNSRSEMNVSTLELGDSALYLCASRRAGTSGNTIYFGEGSWLTVV.

This rearrangement joins TRBV2 to TRBJ1-6, with 8 positions matching TRBD1. This CDR3 spans 15 amino acids. Trimming took 5 bases from V and 8 from J; bases not matched to a gene: 8. Germline CDR1 is SNHLY and CDR2 is FYNNEI. The CDR3 bases are TGTGCCAGCAGTTCCCAGGGGGCAAGCTATTCACCCCTCCACTTT. This sequence encodes CASSSQGASYSPLHF.

This chain joins TRBV11-2 and TRBJ2-7; a possible D gene is TRBD2 (6 bases). Germline assignment: CDR1 SGHAT and CDR2 FQNNGV. The CDR3 length is 13 residues. The germline V and J ends were trimmed by 6 bases and 3 bases, with 12 bases remaining between them. CDR3 DNA sequence: TGTGCCAGCAGAAGACTAGTTAGCTACGAGCAGTACTTC. Translated: CASRRLVSYEQYF.

This chain links TRBV2 with TRBJ2-7, with 7 positions matching TRBD1. The CDR3 runs to 12 residues. Germline values: CDR1 SNHLY, CDR2 FYNNEI. With V trimmed by 8 bases and J by 9 bases, 10 bases remained unmatched. The CDR3 DNA reads as TGTGCCAGCTTCCCACAGGGGTTTAGGCAGTACTTC. This gives the protein CASFPQGFRQYF. Supplemented by reference TRBV2 and TRBJ2-7, the full variable domain reads EPEVTQTPSHQVTQMGQEVILRCVPISNHLYFYWYRQILGQKVEFLVSFYNNEISEKSEIFDDQFSVERPDGSNFTLKIRSTKLEDSAMYFCASFPQGFRQYFGPGTRLTVT.

This clone has just one count. The CDR3 DNA reads TGCGCCAGCAGCTTGGCCCCCCCAAGCAGGGGCCTGTACGAGCAGTACTTC. It codes for CASSLAPPSRGLYEQYF. The chain employs TRBV5-1 and TRBJ2-7, with D perhaps TRBD1 (6 bases). V was clipped by 0 bases and J by 4 bases, with 20 bases between them. CDR3 size: 17 residues. The germline V gene has CDR1 SGHRS and CDR2 YFSETQ.

This clone was seen only a few times. V is TRBV9 and J is TRBJ2-1; 15 bases line up with TRBD2. This CDR3 is built from 18 residues. Trimming at V came to 6 bases and at J to 0 bases, leaving 7 bases not matched to a gene. CDR1 and CDR2 (germline): SGDLS, YYNGEE. Here the CDR3 reads CASTTGTSGGSSYNEQFF. CDR3 in DNA: TGTGCCAGCACCACCGGGACTAGCGGGGGGAGCTCCTACAATGAGCAGTTCTTC.

V gene TRBV7-2 combines with J gene TRBJ2-1; 7 nucleotides line up with TRBD2. With V trimmed by 1 base and J by 7 bases, 4 bases remained unmatched. Germline V CDR1 and CDR2: SGHTA, FQGNSA. This CDR3 comprises 14 residues. This CDR3 reads CASSLGGRGNEQFF. Here the CDR3 DNA reads TGTGCCAGCAGCTTAGGCGGGAGAGGGAATGAGCAGTTCTTC.

The chain joins TRBV7-9 to TRBJ1-3, with 8 positions matching TRBD1. This CDR3 spans 14 amino acids. The germline V gene encodes CDR1 SEHNR and CDR2 FQNEAQ (reference sequence). V was pared by 5 bases and J by 2 bases, with 2 bases of the junction left unmatched. This CDR3 is CASSLQGAGNTIYF. DNA of the CDR3: TGTGCCAGCAGCCTACAGGGGGCTGGAAACACCATATATTTT. Full variable domain (remainder filled in from reference TRBV7-9 and TRBJ1-3): DTGVSQNPRHKITKRGQNVTFRCDPISEHNRLYWYRQTLGQGPEFLTYFQNEAQLEKSRLLSDRFSAERPKGSFSTLEIQRTEQGDSAMYLCASSLQGAGNTIYFGEGSWLTVV.

The chain uses TRBV3-1 (or the pseudogene TRBV3-2) and TRBJ2-6; D unclear. Germline V lookup: CDR1 LGHDT, CDR2 YNNKEL (reference sequence). CDR3 length: 15 residues. V was cut by 0 bases and J by 1 base, with 4 bases left in between. CDR3 in DNA: TGTGCCAGCAGCCAAGACTTTTCTGGGGCCAACGTCCTGACTTTC. It is translated as CASSQDFSGANVLTF.

In DNA form, the CDR3 reads TGTGCCAGCAGTGATTCAGGGGGCCTCCAGCCCCAGCATTTT. Amino acids: CASSDSGGLQPQHF. The J gene is TRBJ1-5, the V gene TRBV2; 8 bases line up with TRBD1. CDR1 and CDR2 from the germline V gene are SNHLY and FYNNEI. The CDR3 covers 14 residues. The J segment lost 7 bases and the V segment lost 3 bases, leaving 5 bases of the junction unmatched. The variable domain in full, completed from reference TRBV2 and TRBJ1-5, reads EPEVTQTPSHQVTQMGQEVILRCVPISNHLYFYWYRQILGQKVEFLVSFYNNEISEKSEIFDDQFSVERPDGSNFTLKIRSTKLEDSAMYFCASSDSGGLQPQHFGDGTRLSIL.

J is TRBJ1-1 and V is TRBV18; D perhaps matches TRBD1 (6 bases). V dropped 2 bases and J dropped 2 bases, with 15 bases sitting between them. The CDR3 is 16 amino acids. Germline CDR1 reads KGHSH; CDR2 reads LQKENI. The CDR3 DNA follows: TGTGCCAGCTCACCAACTCGGGGGGGCATTAACACTGAAGCTTTCTTT. Its protein is CASSPTRGGINTEAFF. The full variable domain, rest sourced from reference TRBV18 and TRBJ1-1, is NAGVMQNPRHLVRRRGQEARLRCSPMKGHSHVYWYRQLPEEGLKFMVYLQKENIIDESGMPKERFSAEFPKEGPSILRIQQVVRGDSAAYFCASSPTRGGINTEAFFGQGTRLTVV.